The 14 T cell receptor beta chains below were found in one sample sequenced in a study of regulatory T cells in long-lasting Graves disease. Documented time point: persistent/refractory GD, antithyroid drugs over 5 years with positive TRAb. Making the TCR library involved RNA that had been extracted from PBMCs. CDR3-region Arm-PCR and iRepertoire HTBI primers produced the TCR beta libraries. TCRdb reprocessed the multiplex PCR reads with MiXCR, giving one entry per CDR3 protein. Of 700,000 or so distinct CDR3 sequences in the sample, around 32% were seen once. The sequenced sample was peripheral blood mononuclear cells (PBMCs), obtained when the disease was refractory, from a patient treated with antithyroid drugs. All receptors derive from a female donor with Graves disease.

This clonotype was seen many times. The chain recombines TRBV11-2 with TRBJ1-6, with D possibly being TRBD1 (5 bases). Trimming left V 3 bases short and J 0 bases short, with 12 bases between. This CDR3 is 17 amino acids long. CDR1 SGHAT and CDR2 FQNNGV come from the germline V gene. Here the CDR3 reads CASSLGRGSSYNSPLHF. In DNA, the CDR3 is TGTGCCAGCAGCTTGGGACGGGGGAGCTCCTATAATTCACCCCTCCACTTT.

This chain's CDR3 is CSASDRVGNEQFF. The CDR3, as DNA: TGCAGTGCCTCCGACAGGGTAGGCAATGAGCAGTTCTTC. The V gene is TRBV20-1, the J gene TRBJ2-1, with 7 nucleotides matching TRBD1. This CDR3 has 13 residues. V shed 6 bases, J shed 6 bases, and the junction held 8 bases outside the gene matches. Germline lookup yields CDR1 DFQATT and CDR2 SNEGSKA (reference sequence).

The V gene is TRBV19, the J gene TRBJ1-1; the D gene is possibly TRBD1 (5 bases). Germline loops: CDR1 LNHDA, CDR2 SQIVND (reference sequence). Trimming cost V 2 bases and J 0 bases, with 10 bases left between them. CDR3 length equals 15 residues. In DNA form, the CDR3 reads TGTGCCAGTAGTATACCGGGGCGGATGAACACTGAAGCTTTCTTT. Amino acid sequence: CASSIPGRMNTEAFF.

The gene calls are TRBV12-3 or TRBV12-4 and TRBJ1-1; D perhaps matches TRBD1 (6 bases). CDR3 length equals 18 residues. V was trimmed by 0 bases and J by 1 base, leaving 18 bases between them. DNA of the CDR3: TGTGCCAGCAGTTTAGCGTTTGAGGGGGTAGGTCGGAACACTGAAGCTTTCTTT. Encoded protein: CASSLAFEGVGRNTEAFF.

Only a few counts were recorded for this clonotype. This may come from a read error, since a much larger clone is one base off. This chain connects TRBV12-3 or TRBV12-4 to TRBJ1-5; no clear D gene. V gave up 4 bases and J gave up 2 bases, with 3 bases separating them. There are 12 residues in the CDR3. In nucleotides, the CDR3 is TGTGCCAGCAGTTACCGCAATCAGCCCCAGCATTTT. This sequence encodes CASSYRNQPQHF.

The J gene is TRBJ1-2, the V gene TRBV28, with D tentatively TRBD1 (6 bases). This CDR3 comprises 14 residues. Germline CDR1 and CDR2: MDHEN and SYDVKM. V was shortened by 7 bases and J by 8 bases, with 20 bases between the two germline ends. The CDR3 DNA reads as TGTGCCAGCACACGTACCGGGGGGGGCGGAGGCTACACCTTC. Protein: CASTRTGGGGGYTF.

This clonotype was observed many times. The V and J genes are TRBV9 and TRBJ2-7; D unresolved. This CDR3 is built from 14 residues. V was shortened by 5 bases and J by 0 bases, with 12 bases between the two germline ends. From germline, CDR1 is SGDLS and CDR2 YYNGEE. The CDR3 DNA is TGTGCCAGCAGTGAAGGCGGCAGCTCCTACGAGCAGTACTTC. Its translation is CASSEGGSSYEQYF. The full variable domain, with the rest looked up from reference TRBV9 and TRBJ2-7, is DSGVTQTPKHLITATGQRVTLRCSPRSGDLSVYWYQQSLDQGLQFLIQYYNGEERAKGNILERFSAQQFPDLHSELNLSSLELGDSALYFCASSEGGSSYEQYFGPGTRLTVT.

This clonotype was observed many times. This rearrangement joins TRBV6-1 to TRBJ2-5; the match to TRBD1 covers 9 bases. This CDR3 contains 19 residues. CDR1 MNHNS and CDR2 SASEGT come from the germline V gene. Germline trimming cut 1 base from V and 4 bases from J; bases unmatched to any gene: 16. CDR3 DNA: TGTGCCAGCAGTGAAGAAAACGGACAGGGGATCGGGCGGGGAGAGACCCAGTACTTC. Encoded protein: CASSEENGQGIGRGETQYF.

V and J are TRBV28 and TRBJ2-5; 7 bases fit TRBD2. The junction had 7 bases not matched to a gene; V was cut back by 5 bases and J by 4 bases. The CDR3 totals 14 residues. Germline values: CDR1 MDHEN, CDR2 SYDVKM. The CDR3 is CASSRAGNRETQYF. In nucleotides, the CDR3 is TGTGCCAGCAGTAGAGCGGGGAACCGAGAGACCCAGTACTTC.

The V call is TRBV6-1, the J call TRBJ2-1; the match to TRBD2 covers 8 bases. J gave up 1 base and V 5 bases, and 7 bases lay outside the gene matches. This CDR3 is built from 16 residues. The germline V gene has CDR1 MNHNS and CDR2 SASEGT. The chain's CDR3 is CASSILAALSYNEQFF. The CDR3 DNA reads as TGTGCCAGCAGTATACTAGCGGCTTTGTCCTACAATGAGCAGTTCTTC.

This clonotype was seen a few times. This CDR3 reads CASSVGAGGTQPQHF. CDR3 sequence (DNA): TGTGCCAGCAGTGTGGGGGCAGGGGGCACTCAGCCCCAGCATTTT. This chain uses TRBV2 with TRBJ1-5, with 8 bases matching TRBD1. Unmatched junction bases numbered 8, after V lost 4 bases and J lost 6 bases. CDR1 and CDR2 (germline): SNHLY, FYNNEI. The CDR3 covers 15 residues.

This clonotype was observed many times. This chain joins TRBV28 and TRBJ2-7, with D possibly called TRBD1 or TRBD2 (5 bases each). Germline V gives CDR1 MDHEN, CDR2 SYDVKM. The CDR3 is 14 amino acids. Trimming shortened V by 5 bases and J by 3 bases, and 14 bases separated the two germline ends. CDR3 sequence reads: CASSTPRDDYEQYF. The CDR3 coding sequence is TGTGCCAGCAGTACACCCCGGGACGACTACGAGCAGTACTTC.

The chain couples TRBV6-1 to TRBJ1-1; 8 bases are shared with TRBD1. The CDR3 extends over 17 amino acids. The ends lost 7 bases at V and 5 bases at J; junction bases unmatched: 18. CDR1 and CDR2 (germline): MNHNS, SASEGT. The CDR3 nucleotides are TGTGCCAGCAAATCGATAGGGGCAGGGGGCAGAGGGACTGAAGCTTTCTTT. It is translated as CASKSIGAGGRGTEAFF.

The rearrangement uses TRBV12-3 or TRBV12-4 and TRBJ1-5, with D unclear. CDR3 size: 17 residues. V lost 5 bases and J lost 0, with 17 bases in between. This CDR3 reads CASSPLFTRTSNQPQHF. The DNA for the CDR3 is TGTGCCAGCAGTCCATTATTTACTCGGACTAGCAATCAGCCCCAGCATTTT.